A selection of T cell receptor beta chains follows, all from one sample in a study of blood T cell repertoires in COVID-19. Data came from immunoSEQ multiplex PCR; TCRdb stores just in-frame clones and leaves some out. This sample carries fewer than 250,000 clones, over 80% of them seen once, and the ten largest clones take roughly 2.6%. The sample consisted of PBMCs or T cells enriched from blood (not recorded which). These receptors all come from a woman between 25 and 40 years old with acute COVID-19. CDR3s include the opening cysteine and the closing phenylalanine or tryptophan. D genes are given only for firm matches. Where a row states a size, it is once, few, many or the class of an expanded clone; other rows omit it.

TRBJ2-1 | NA | 15 | TRBV6-5 | NA | TGTGCCAGCAGTAGGGGACACAGGGTTTACAATGAGCAGTTCTTC | CASSRGHRVYNEQFF
TRBJ2-3 | TRBD2 | 18 | TRBV4-1 | NA | TGCGCCAGCAGCCAAGATGGTCTAGCGGGGACAACGGCAGATACGCAGTATTTT | CASSQDGLAGTTADTQYF
TRBJ1-4 | NA | 13 | TRBV19 | once | TGTGCCAGTAGGGAGAGGGCAAATGAAAAACTGTTTTTT | CASRERANEKLFF
TRBJ2-5 | TRBD2 | 16 | TRBV5-4 | NA | TGTGCCAGCAGCTTCGCGGGCGGGGGTATCGAGGAGACCCAGTACTTC | CASSFAGGGIEETQYF
TRBJ2-2 | TRBD1 | 14 | TRBV7-2 | once | TGTGCCAGCAGCTTAGCACAGGGGGCCGGGGAGCTGTTTTTT | CASSLAQGAGELFF
TRBJ1-1 | TRBD1 | 16 | TRBV4-1 | NA | TGCGCCAGCAGCCAAATTAGGGGACAGATGAACACTGAAGCTTTCTTT | CASSQIRGQMNTEAFF
TRBJ1-1 | NA | 13 | TRBV6-2/TRBV6-3 | few | TGTGCCAGCAGTTATCCGGGGAACACTGAAGCTTTCTTT | CASSYPGNTEAFF
TRBJ2-4 | TRBD2 | 16 | TRBV6-5 | NA | TGTGCCAGCAGTTCCGACCCGCGGGGGGTCAAAAACATTCAGTACTTC | CASSSDPRGVKNIQYF
TRBJ1-1 | NA | 14 | TRBV19 | NA | TGTGCCAGTAGTATTCGACAGGAGAACACTGAAGCTTTCTTT | CASSIRQENTEAFF
TRBJ1-1 | TRBD1 | 13 | TRBV27 | NA | TGTGCCAGCAGTCACAGGGGGAACACTGAAGCTTTCTTT | CASSHRGNTEAFF
TRBJ1-5 | NA | 14 | TRBV18 | NA | TGTGCCTCGCACTGGGCCTATAGCAATCAGCCCCAGCATTTT | CASHWAYSNQPQHF
TRBJ1-1 | TRBD1 | 14 | TRBV20-1 | NA | TGCAGTGCTAGTCAGGGGGCCTTTGGCACTGAAGCTTTCTTT | CSASQGAFGTEAFF
TRBJ1-2 | TRBD1 | 15 | TRBV6-1 | few | TGTGCCAGCAGTGAAGCGCGTGACAGGGGATATGGCTACACCTTC | CASSEARDRGYGYTF
TRBJ1-2 | NA | 13 | TRBV7-2 | NA | TGTGCCAGCAGCTTTAATGCCGGGGAAGGCTACACCTTC | CASSFNAGEGYTF
TRBJ1-4 | TRBD1 | 16 | TRBV15 | NA | TGTGCCACCAGCAGACCCATCGGGACAGGGGATGAAAAACTGTTTTTT | CATSRPIGTGDEKLFF
TRBJ2-2 | NA | 15 | TRBV3-1/TRBV3-2 | NA | TGTGCCACCAGCCGACAGCCAACGAACACCGGGGAGCTGTTTTTT | CATSRQPTNTGELFF
TRBJ1-6 | TRBD1 | 17 | TRBV5-6 | NA | TGTGCCAGCAGCTTGGCGACAGGGGGCTTCGGCAATTCACCCCTCCACTTT | CASSLATGGFGNSPLHF
TRBJ2-5 | TRBD2 | 14 | TRBV6-5 | once | TGTGCCAGCAGTTACGGGACTAGCCGGGAGACCCAGTACTTC | CASSYGTSRETQYF
TRBJ2-1 | NA | 15 | TRBV5-1 | once | TGCGCCAGCAGCCTCTCCGCGGGCTCCTACAATGAGCAGTTCTTC | CASSLSAGSYNEQFF
TRBJ1-2 | TRBD1 | 16 | TRBV7-2 | NA | TGTGCCAGCAGCTTAGAGTCCGGGACAGGAAACTATGGCTACACCTTC | CASSLESGTGNYGYTF
TRBJ2-7 | TRBD2 | 16 | TRBV4-3 | NA | TGCGCCAGCAGCCAAGATACAGCGGGGGATTCCTACGAGCAGTACTTC | CASSQDTAGDSYEQYF
TRBJ1-2 | TRBD1 | 16 | TRBV27 | NA | TGTGCCAGCAGTCTAAAATGGGACAGACCTCCCTATGGCTACACCTTC | CASSLKWDRPPYGYTF
TRBJ1-3 | NA | 15 | TRBV4-3 | NA | TGCGCCAGCAGCCAATTAAGGGGGTCTGGAAACACCATATATTTT | CASSQLRGSGNTIYF
TRBJ1-5 | TRBD1 | 15 | TRBV29-1 | NA | TGCAGCGCCCTCCGGACAGGGTCGTCGGATCAGCCCCAGCATTTT | CSALRTGSSDQPQHF
TRBJ1-4 | NA | 15 | TRBV14 | NA | TGTGCCAGCAGCCCCCGTTTCCCCGGTATTGAAAAACTGTTTTTT | CASSPRFPGIEKLFF
TRBJ1-2 | NA | 17 | TRBV6-2/TRBV6-3 | NA | TGTGCCAGCAGGCCTTCCTTCCGGGATCCCGGCAGGGGCGGCTACACCTTC | CASRPSFRDPGRGGYTF
TRBJ1-4 | TRBD1 | 14 | TRBV5-1 | NA | TGCGCCAGCAGCTTGGGGACAGGGCCCGAAAAACTGTTTTTT | CASSLGTGPEKLFF
TRBJ1-4 | TRBD1 | 17 | TRBV5-1 | NA | TGCGCCAGCAGCCCACCCGGGACAGAAACAACTAATGAAAAACTGTTTTTT | CASSPPGTETTNEKLFF
TRBJ2-3 | TRBD1 | 14 | TRBV7-2 | NA | TGTGCCAGCAGCTCCCGGGACAGACCAGATACGCAGTATTTT | CASSSRDRPDTQYF
TRBJ1-2 | TRBD1 | 14 | TRBV13 | NA | TGTGCCAGCAGCACGGGACAGGGGTACTATGGCTACACCTTC | CASSTGQGYYGYTF
TRBJ1-1 | NA | 14 | TRBV9 | NA | TGTGCCAGCAGCGTAAAGTTAGGGGACACTGAAGCTTTCTTT | CASSVKLGDTEAFF
TRBJ2-5 | NA | 14 | TRBV7-2 | NA | TGTGCCAGCAGCTTAGTAGGAGGCCAAGAGACCCAGTACTTC | CASSLVGGQETQYF
TRBJ1-5 | NA | 14 | TRBV4-1 | NA | TGCGCCAGCAGCCAAGGACAGGCCAATCAGCCCCAGCATTTT | CASSQGQANQPQHF
TRBJ1-5 | NA | 14 | TRBV5-1 | NA | TGCGCCAGCAGCTTTGGGGGCGCGGATCAGCCCCAGCATTTT | CASSFGGADQPQHF
TRBJ1-4 | TRBD1 | 15 | TRBV5-6 | NA | TGTGCCAGCAGCCGACCCAGGGGGTCTGGAGAAAAACTGTTTTTT | CASSRPRGSGEKLFF
TRBJ1-4 | NA | 15 | TRBV6-1 | NA | TGTGCCAGCAGTGAATCGAGTGGAGGCGGTGAAAAACTGTTTTTT | CASSESSGGGEKLFF
TRBJ2-3 | TRBD2 | 15 | TRBV27 | NA | TGTGCCAGCAGTTTAGGGAGCGGGGCCACAGATACGCAGTATTTT | CASSLGSGATDTQYF
TRBJ2-5 | TRBD2 | 14 | TRBV5-6 | few | TGTGCCAGCAGCTTGGCCGGGGGGCAAGAGACCCAGTACTTC | CASSLAGGQETQYF
TRBJ1-6 | NA | 13 | TRBV12-3/TRBV12-4 | NA | TGTGCCAGCAGACCAACAGGGTACTCACCCCTCCACTTT | CASRPTGYSPLHF
TRBJ2-5 | NA | 15 | TRBV7-9 | NA | TGTGCCAGCAGCTTAGAGAAGGGCAGGGGAGAGACCCAGTACTTC | CASSLEKGRGETQYF
TRBJ2-1 | TRBD2 | 15 | TRBV3-1/TRBV3-2 | NA | TGTGCCAGCAGGGGCCGGCTAGCGGGGGACAATGAGCAGTTCTTC | CASRGRLAGDNEQFF
TRBJ1-2 | TRBD1 | 15 | TRBV6-5 | NA | TGTGCCAGCATCCGAACAGGGGGATCTAACTATGGCTACACCTTC | CASIRTGGSNYGYTF
TRBJ2-3 | TRBD1 | 19 | TRBV7-2 | NA | TGTGCCAGCAGCCCGGACAGGGGACGCCCTCCCTTGGGCACAGATACGCAGTATTTT | CASSPDRGRPPLGTDTQYF
TRBJ1-1 | NA | 14 | TRBV6-5 | NA | TGTGCCAGCAGTTACTCGGACTCCAACACTGAAGCTTTCTTT | CASSYSDSNTEAFF